This is a list of T cell receptor beta chains from one sample in a study of Ad26.COV2.S vaccination and SARS-CoV-2 variants. Sequencing used immunoSEQ multiplex PCR; TCRdb keeps in-frame clones, though not all of them. The table includes roughly 410,000 clones, roughly four fifths detected once. This sample comprised peripheral blood, obtained in a trial of Ad26.COV2.S vaccine versus placebo. The receptors come from a person between 18 and 65 years old who received the Ad26.COV2.S COVID-19 vaccine or a placebo. Both conserved end residues are part of each CDR3. D genes are given only for firm matches. A clone size is listed for some rows: how often the clone was seen (once, few, many), or a class if it is expanded.

J gene,V gene,clone size,D gene,CDR3 protein,CDR3 DNA
TRBJ2-5,TRBV7-6,-,TRBD2,CASSSPGGAGETQYF,TGTGCCAGCAGCTCCCCCGGGGGGGCCGGAGAGACCCAGTACTTC
TRBJ2-7,TRBV2,-,TRBD2,CASRLWTSGTYEQYF,TGTGCCAGCAGATTATGGACTAGCGGGACCTACGAGCAGTACTTC
TRBJ2-7,TRBV12-3/TRBV12-4,-,-,CASSPSIYEQYF,TGTGCCAGCAGTCCGTCTATTTACGAGCAGTACTTC
TRBJ1-1,TRBV11-1,once,TRBD1,CASSTQTGVRTEAFF,TGTGCCAGCAGCACCCAGACAGGGGTTAGGACTGAAGCTTTCTTT
TRBJ1-1,TRBV6-5,-,TRBD1,CASSPGTGYEAFF,TGTGCCAGCAGTCCCGGGACAGGGTACGAAGCTTTCTTT
TRBJ1-1,TRBV3-1/TRBV3-2,few,TRBD1,CASSQDRDSLEAFF,TGTGCCAGCAGCCAAGACCGGGACAGTCTTGAAGCTTTCTTT
TRBJ1-6,TRBV5-1,-,-,CASSTSGEGSPLHF,TGCGCCAGCTCCACCTCCGGGGAGGGTTCACCCCTCCACTTT
TRBJ2-1,TRBV27,-,TRBD2,CASSVLAVGVNEQFF,TGTGCCAGCAGTGTACTAGCGGTAGGTGTCAATGAGCAGTTCTTC
TRBJ1-3,TRBV27,-,TRBD1,CASSLVGQGRNTIYF,TGTGCCAGCAGTTTAGTTGGACAGGGGAGAAACACCATATATTTT
TRBJ1-6,TRBV18,-,-,CASSPVSGFSYNSPLHF,TGTGCCAGCTCACCGGTTTCGGGATTCTCCTATAATTCACCCCTCCACTTT
TRBJ2-1,TRBV4-2,-,-,CASSQGRASYNEQFF,TGTGCCAGCAGCCAAGGCAGGGCGAGTTACAATGAGCAGTTCTTC
TRBJ2-1,TRBV11-3,-,-,CASREVNEQFF,TGTGCCAGCCGCGAGGTCAATGAGCAGTTCTTC
TRBJ1-1,TRBV4-3,-,-,CASSQDLMGTEAFF,TGCGCCAGCAGCCAAGATCTAATGGGGACTGAAGCTTTCTTT
TRBJ2-1,TRBV9,-,-,CASSVGAGSYNEQFF,TGTGCCAGCAGCGTAGGGGCAGGTTCCTACAATGAGCAGTTCTTC
TRBJ2-3,TRBV6-5,-,-,CASTALGMGTDTQYF,TGTGCCAGCACCGCATTGGGGATGGGCACAGATACGCAGTATTTT